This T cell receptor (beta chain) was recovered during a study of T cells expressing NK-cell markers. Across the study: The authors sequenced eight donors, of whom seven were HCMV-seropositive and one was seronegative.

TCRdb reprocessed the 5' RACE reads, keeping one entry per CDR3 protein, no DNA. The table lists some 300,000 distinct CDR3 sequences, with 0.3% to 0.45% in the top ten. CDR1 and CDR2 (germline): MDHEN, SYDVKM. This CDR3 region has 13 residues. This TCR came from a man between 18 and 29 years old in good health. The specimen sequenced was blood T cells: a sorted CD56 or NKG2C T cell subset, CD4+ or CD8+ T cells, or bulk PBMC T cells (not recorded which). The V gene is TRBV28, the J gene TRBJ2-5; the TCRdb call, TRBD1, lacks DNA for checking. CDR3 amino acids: CASSWDRLMTQYF. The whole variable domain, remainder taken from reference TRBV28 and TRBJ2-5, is DVKVTQSSRYLVKRTGEKVFLECVQDMDHENMFWYRQDPGLGLRLIYFSYDVKMKEKGDIPEGYSVSREKKERFSLILESASTNQTSMYLCASSWDRLMTQYFGPGTRLLVL.